The clone carrying this T cell receptor (beta chain) was seen at least ten times. The antigen is unknown. Amplification of TCR beta CDR3 regions used RNA as the template. Carried out on the TCR CDR3, a first-round RT-PCR used the HTBI primer set. TCRdb recomputed calls from the multiplex PCR reads with MiXCR, one row per CDR3 protein. The data contain approximately 510,000 distinct CDR3 sequences, about a fifth of them singletons. This entry comes from a study of T cells in Graves' hyperthyroidism and ophthalmopathy. The study's findings and limits: Ophthalmopathy could be told apart from stable hyperthyroidism with a 13 V-J model. Peripheral blood also featured most of the thyroid clonotypes expanded above 0.001.

V was pared by 4 bases and J by 4 bases, with 2 bases of the junction left unmatched. The CDR3 contains 14 residues. From germline, CDR1 is LNHDA and CDR2 SQIVND (reference sequence). The study defined stable Graves' hyperthyroidism as no ophthalmopathy progression within 18 months. The chain combines TRBV19 with TRBJ1-5, with 9 positions matching TRBD1. Sequencing was performed on blood. This receptor was taken from a man aged 18-30 years with Graves' hyperthyroidism. CDR3 sequence reads: CASSTTGGNQPQHF. CDR3 DNA: TGTGCCAGTAGTACGACAGGGGGGAATCAGCCCCAGCATTTT. Filled out from reference TRBV19 and TRBJ1-5, the complete variable domain reads DGGITQSPKYLFRKEGQNVTLSCEQNLNHDAMYWYRQDPGQGLRLIYYSQIVNDFQKGDIAEGYSVSREKKESFPLTVTSAQKNPTAFYLCASSTTGGNQPQHFGDGTRLSIL.